This TCR beta chain was sequenced for a study of metastatic and nonmetastatic thyroid tumors. Looking at the study overall: Where malignant and benign thyroid patients were concerned, repertoires were compared across blood and tumor or nodule tissue.

Original data processing: It was from CDR3 differences across clinicopathological groups that a distant-metastasis classifier for papillary thyroid cancer was built. TCRdb reprocessed the PCR reads using MiXCR. Clone size and V and J calls follow TCRdb, not the original study. The data contain 35,000 to 45,000 clones, around 20% of them singletons. This clone was recorded many times. The ends were cut back, 3 bases at V and 5 bases at J, with 10 bases in the middle. Germline lookup yields CDR1 LNHDA and CDR2 SQIVND (reference sequence). The CDR3 is made up of 13 amino acids. Every patient was untreated before thyroid surgery.

Sequences were obtained from blood. This chain joins TRBV19 and TRBJ2-5, with no clear D. The TCR was taken from a female donor with papillary thyroid cancer or a benign thyroid nodule (not recorded which). Some clones in this sample may be carry-over from other donors' samples. The CDR3 loop is CASSIQARETQYF. CDR3 bases: TGTGCCAGTAGTATTCAAGCACGCGAGACCCAGTACTTC.